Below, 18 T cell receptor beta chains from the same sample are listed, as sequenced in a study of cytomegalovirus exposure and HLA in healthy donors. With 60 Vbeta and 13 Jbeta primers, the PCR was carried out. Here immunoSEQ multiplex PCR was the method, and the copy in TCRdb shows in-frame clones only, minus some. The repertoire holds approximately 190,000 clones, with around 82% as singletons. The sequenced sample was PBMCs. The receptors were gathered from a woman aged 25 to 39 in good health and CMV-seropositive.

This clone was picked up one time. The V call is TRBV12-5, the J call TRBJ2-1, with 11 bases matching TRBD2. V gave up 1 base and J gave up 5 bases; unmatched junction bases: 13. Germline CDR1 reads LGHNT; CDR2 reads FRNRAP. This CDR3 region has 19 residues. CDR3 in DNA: TGTGCTAGTGGTTTGGCGTGGTCGACTAGCGGGGCTAATCACAATGAGCAGTTCTTC. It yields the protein CASGLAWSTSGANHNEQFF.

The CDR3 protein is CSAIDRGIYEQYF. CDR3 bases: TGCAGCGCCATCGACCGGGGAATATACGAGCAGTACTTC. This chain uses TRBV29-1 with TRBJ2-7; D might be TRBD2 (5 bases). Germline values: CDR1 SQVTM, CDR2 ANQGSEA. This CDR3 comprises 13 residues. Trimming pared 7 bases from V and 4 bases from J, leaving 17 bases between.

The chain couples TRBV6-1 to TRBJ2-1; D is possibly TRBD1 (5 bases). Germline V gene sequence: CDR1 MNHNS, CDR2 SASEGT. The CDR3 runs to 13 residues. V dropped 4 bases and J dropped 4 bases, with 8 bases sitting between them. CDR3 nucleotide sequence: TGTGCCAGCAGTGTAGGGGCTTACAATGAGCAGTTCTTC. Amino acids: CASSVGAYNEQFF.

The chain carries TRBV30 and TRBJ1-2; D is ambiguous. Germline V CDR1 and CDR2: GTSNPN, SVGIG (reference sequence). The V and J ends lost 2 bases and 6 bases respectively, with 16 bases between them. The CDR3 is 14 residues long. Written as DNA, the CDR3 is TGTGCCTGGAGTAAGCACCGATGGTCCCATGGCTACACCTTC. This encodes CAWSKHRWSHGYTF.

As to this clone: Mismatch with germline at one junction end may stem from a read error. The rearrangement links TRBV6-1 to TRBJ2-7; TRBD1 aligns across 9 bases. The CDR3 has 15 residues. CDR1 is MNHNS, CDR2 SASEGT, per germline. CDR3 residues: CASREDRGSGGEQYF. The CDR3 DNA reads TGTGCCAGCAGAGAAGACAGGGGGAGTGGGGGCGAGCAGTACTTC.

The CDR3 sequence: CASSLGLAGGRSRDTQYF. DNA for the CDR3: TGTGCCAGCAGCTTGGGATTGGCGGGAGGGCGAAGTAGAGATACGCAGTATTTT. The chain joins TRBV5-4 to TRBJ2-3; 9 nucleotides align to TRBD2. The length of the CDR3 is 18 residues. Per the germline V gene, CDR1 is SGHNT and CDR2 is YYREEE (reference sequence). The trim removed 0 bases at V and 5 bases at J, leaving 13 bases unmatched.

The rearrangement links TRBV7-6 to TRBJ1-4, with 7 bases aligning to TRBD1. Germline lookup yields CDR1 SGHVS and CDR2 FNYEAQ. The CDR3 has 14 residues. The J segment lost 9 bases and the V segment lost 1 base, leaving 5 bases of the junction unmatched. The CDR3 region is CASSLGQGGKKLFF. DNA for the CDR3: TGTGCCAGCAGCTTAGGCCAGGGGGGAAAAAAACTGTTTTTT.

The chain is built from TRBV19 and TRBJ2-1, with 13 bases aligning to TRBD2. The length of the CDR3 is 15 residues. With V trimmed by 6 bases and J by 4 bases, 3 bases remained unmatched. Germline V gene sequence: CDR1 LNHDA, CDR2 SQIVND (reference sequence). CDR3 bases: TGTGCCAGTAGCCAGACTAGCGGGGGGTACAATGAGCAGTTCTTC. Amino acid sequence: CASSQTSGGYNEQFF.

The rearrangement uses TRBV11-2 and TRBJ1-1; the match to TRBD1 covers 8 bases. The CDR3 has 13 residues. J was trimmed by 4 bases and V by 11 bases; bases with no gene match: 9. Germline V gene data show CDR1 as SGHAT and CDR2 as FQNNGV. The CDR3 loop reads CAGKTGAGTEAFF. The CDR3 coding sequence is TGTGCCGGTAAGACAGGGGCCGGCACTGAAGCTTTCTTT.

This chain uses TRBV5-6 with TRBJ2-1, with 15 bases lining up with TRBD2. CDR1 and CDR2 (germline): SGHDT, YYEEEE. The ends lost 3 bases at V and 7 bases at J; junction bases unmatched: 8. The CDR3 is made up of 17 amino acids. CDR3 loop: CASSWTSGRVLGNEQFF. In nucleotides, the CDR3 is TGTGCCAGCAGCTGGACTAGCGGGAGGGTCTTAGGGAATGAGCAGTTCTTC.

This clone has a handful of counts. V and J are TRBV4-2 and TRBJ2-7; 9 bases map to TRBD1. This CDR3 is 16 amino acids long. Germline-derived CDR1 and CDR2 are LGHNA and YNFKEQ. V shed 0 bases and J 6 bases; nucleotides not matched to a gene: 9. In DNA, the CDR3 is TGTGCCAGCAGCCAAGATCCCGGGACAGGGAGTATCGAGCAGTACTTC. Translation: CASSQDPGTGSIEQYF.

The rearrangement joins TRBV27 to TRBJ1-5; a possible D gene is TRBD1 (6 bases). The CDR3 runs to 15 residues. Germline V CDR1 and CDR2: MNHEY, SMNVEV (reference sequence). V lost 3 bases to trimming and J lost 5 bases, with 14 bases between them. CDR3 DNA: TGTGCCAGCAGTTTTGGAAAGGGGGTGGATCAGCCCCAGCATTTT. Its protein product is CASSFGKGVDQPQHF.

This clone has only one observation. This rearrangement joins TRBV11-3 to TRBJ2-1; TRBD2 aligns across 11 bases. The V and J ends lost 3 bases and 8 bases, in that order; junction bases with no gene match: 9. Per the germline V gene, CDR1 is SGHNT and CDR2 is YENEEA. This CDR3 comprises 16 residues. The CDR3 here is CASSFFLAGGADEQFF. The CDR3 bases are TGTGCCAGCAGCTTTTTCTTAGCGGGAGGGGCGGATGAGCAGTTCTTC. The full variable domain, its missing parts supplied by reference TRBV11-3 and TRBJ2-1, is EAGVVQSPRYKIIEKKQPVAFWCNPISGHNTLYWYLQNLGQGPELLIRYENEEAVDDSQLPKDRFSAERLKGVDSTLKIQPAELGDSAVYLCASSFFLAGGADEQFFGPGTRLTVL.

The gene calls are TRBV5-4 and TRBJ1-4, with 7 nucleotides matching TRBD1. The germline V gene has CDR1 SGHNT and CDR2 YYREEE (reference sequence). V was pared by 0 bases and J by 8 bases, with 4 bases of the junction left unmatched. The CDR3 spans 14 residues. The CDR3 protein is CASSLGQGGEKLFF. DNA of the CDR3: TGTGCCAGCAGCTTGGGACAGGGTGGAGAAAAACTGTTTTTT.

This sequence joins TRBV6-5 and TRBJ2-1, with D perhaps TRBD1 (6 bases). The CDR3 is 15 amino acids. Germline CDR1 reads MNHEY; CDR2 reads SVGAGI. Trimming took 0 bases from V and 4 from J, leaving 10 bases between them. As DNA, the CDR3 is TGTGCCAGCAGTTACTCACAGGGCTTGTACAATGAGCAGTTCTTC. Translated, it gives CASSYSQGLYNEQFF.

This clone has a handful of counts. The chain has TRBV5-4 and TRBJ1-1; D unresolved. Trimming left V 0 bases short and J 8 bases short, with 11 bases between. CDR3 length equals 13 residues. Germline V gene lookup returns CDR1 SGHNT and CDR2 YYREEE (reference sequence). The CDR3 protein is CASSLGRTSEAFF. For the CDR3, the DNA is TGTGCCAGCAGCTTGGGCAGGACTTCCGAAGCTTTCTTT.

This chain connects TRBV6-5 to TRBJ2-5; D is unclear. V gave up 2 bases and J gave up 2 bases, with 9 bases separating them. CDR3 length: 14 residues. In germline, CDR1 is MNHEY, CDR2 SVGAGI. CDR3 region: CASSYVGSQETQYF. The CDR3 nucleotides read TGTGCCAGCAGTTACGTGGGCAGTCAAGAGACCCAGTACTTC.

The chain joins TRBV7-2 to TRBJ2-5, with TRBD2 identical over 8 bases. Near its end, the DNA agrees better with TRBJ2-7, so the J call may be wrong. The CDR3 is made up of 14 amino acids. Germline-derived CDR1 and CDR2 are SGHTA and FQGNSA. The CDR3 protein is CASSSSGSSYEQYF. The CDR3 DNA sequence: TGTGCCAGCAGCTCCAGCGGGAGCTCCTACGAGCAGTACTTC.